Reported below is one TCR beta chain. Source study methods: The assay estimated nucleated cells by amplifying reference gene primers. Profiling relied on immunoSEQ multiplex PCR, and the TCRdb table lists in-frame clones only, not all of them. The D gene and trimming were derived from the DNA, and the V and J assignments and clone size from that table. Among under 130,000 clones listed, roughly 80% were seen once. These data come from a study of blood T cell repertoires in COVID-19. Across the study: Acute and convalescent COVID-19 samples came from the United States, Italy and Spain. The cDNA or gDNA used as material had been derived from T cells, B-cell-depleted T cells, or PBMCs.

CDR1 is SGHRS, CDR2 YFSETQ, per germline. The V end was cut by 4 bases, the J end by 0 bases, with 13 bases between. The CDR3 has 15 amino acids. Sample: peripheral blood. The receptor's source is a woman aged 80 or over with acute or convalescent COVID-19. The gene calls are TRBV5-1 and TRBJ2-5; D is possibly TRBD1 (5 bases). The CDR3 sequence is CASSQTPTDQETQYF. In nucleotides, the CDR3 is TGCGCCAGCAGCCAAACACCGACAGACCAAGAGACCCAGTACTTC.